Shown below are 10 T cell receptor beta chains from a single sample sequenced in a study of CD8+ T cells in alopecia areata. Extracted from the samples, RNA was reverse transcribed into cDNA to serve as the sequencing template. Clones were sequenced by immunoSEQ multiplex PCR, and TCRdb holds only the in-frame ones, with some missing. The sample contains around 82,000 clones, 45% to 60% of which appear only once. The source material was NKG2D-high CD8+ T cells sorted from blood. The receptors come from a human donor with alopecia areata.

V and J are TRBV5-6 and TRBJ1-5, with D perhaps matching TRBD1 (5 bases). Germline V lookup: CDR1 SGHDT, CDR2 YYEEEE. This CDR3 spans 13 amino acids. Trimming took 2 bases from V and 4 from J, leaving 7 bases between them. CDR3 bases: TGTGCCAGCAGCTTCTCAGGGAATCAGCCCCAGCATTTT. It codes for CASSFSGNQPQHF.

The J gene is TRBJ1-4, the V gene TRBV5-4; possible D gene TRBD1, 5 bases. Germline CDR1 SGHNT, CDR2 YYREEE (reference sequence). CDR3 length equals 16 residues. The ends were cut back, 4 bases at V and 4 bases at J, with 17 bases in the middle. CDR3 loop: CASSGDSGAINEKLFF. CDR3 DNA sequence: TGTGCCAGCAGCGGTGACAGCGGGGCTATTAATGAAAAACTGTTTTTT.

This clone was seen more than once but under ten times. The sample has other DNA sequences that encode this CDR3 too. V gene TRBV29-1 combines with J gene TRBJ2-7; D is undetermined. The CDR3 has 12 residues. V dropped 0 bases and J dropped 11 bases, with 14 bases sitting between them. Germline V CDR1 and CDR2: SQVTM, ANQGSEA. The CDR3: CSVEDLPSSEYF. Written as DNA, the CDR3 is TGCAGCGTTGAAGATCTGCCTAGTTCAGAGTACTTC.

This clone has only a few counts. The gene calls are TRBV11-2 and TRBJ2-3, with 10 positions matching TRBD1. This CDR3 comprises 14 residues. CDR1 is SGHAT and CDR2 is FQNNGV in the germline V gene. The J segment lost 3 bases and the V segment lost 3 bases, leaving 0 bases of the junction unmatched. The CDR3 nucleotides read TGTGCCAGCAGCTTGGGACAGGGGACAGATACGCAGTATTTT. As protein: CASSLGQGTDTQYF.

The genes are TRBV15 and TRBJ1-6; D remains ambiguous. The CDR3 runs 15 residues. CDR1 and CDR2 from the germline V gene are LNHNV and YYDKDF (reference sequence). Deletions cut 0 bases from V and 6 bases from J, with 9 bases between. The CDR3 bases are TGTGCCACCAGCAGAGATGGAGGTCTTAATTCACCCCTCCACTTT. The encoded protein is CATSRDGGLNSPLHF.

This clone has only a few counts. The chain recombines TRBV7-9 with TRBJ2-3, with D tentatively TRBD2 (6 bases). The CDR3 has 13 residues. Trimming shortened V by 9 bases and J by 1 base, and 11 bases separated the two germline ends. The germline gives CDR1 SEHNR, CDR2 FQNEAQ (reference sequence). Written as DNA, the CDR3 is TGTGCCAGTCTAGCGTCAGGCACAGATACGCAGTATTTT. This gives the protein CASLASGTDTQYF.

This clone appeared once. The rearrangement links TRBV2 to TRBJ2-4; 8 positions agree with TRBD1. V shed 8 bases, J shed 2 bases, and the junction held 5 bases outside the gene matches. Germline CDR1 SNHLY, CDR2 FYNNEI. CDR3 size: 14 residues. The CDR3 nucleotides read TGTGCCAGCGAGGACAGGGAATCCAAAAACATTCAGTACTTC. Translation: CASEDRESKNIQYF. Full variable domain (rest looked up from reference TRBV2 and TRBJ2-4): EPEVTQTPSHQVTQMGQEVILRCVPISNHLYFYWYRQILGQKVEFLVSFYNNEISEKSEIFDDQFSVERPDGSNFTLKIRSTKLEDSAMYFCASEDRESKNIQYFGAGTRLSVL.

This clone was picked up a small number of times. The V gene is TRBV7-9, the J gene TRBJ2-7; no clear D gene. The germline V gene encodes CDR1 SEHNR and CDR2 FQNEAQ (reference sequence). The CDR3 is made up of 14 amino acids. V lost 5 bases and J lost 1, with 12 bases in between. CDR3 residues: CASSDLGESYEQYF. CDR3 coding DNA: TGTGCCAGCAGCGACCTCGGAGAATCCTACGAGCAGTACTTC.

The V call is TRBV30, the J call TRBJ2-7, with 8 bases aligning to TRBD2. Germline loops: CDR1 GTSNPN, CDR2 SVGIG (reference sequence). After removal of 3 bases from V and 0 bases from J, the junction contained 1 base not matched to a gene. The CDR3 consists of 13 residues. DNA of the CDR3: TGTGCCTGGAGCGGGACTAGCTCCTACGAGCAGTACTTC. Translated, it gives CAWSGTSSYEQYF.

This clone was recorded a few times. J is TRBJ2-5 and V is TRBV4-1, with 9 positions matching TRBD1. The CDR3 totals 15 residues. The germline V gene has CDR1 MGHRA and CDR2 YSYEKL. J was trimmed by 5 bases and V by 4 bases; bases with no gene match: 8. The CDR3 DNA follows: TGCGCCAGCAGCCTCTCGGACAGGGGCGACGAGACCCAGTACTTC. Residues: CASSLSDRGDETQYF.